These 20 T cell receptor beta chains were all obtained from the same sample, sequenced in a study of cytomegalovirus exposure and HLA in healthy donors. Using immunoSEQ multiplex PCR, the repertoire was profiled, and TCRdb retains in-frame clones only, with some absent. Here the sample spans about 250,000 clones, roughly nine tenths being singletons. Sequenced material: PBMCs. The receptors come from a man aged 18 to 29 in good health and CMV-seropositive.

The rearrangement uses TRBV19 and TRBJ2-7, with D possibly being TRBD2 (6 bases). The germline gives CDR1 LNHDA, CDR2 SQIVND (reference sequence). This CDR3 contains 14 residues. V lost 1 base and J 1 base, leaving 8 bases between the germline ends. The CDR3, as DNA: TGTGCCAGTAGTATAGCTAGCGTGTCCTACGAGCAGTACTTC. Its protein product is CASSIASVSYEQYF.

The gene calls are TRBV5-4 and TRBJ2-7, with D unresolved. V lost 4 bases and J 0 bases, leaving 8 bases between the germline ends. The CDR3 sequence is 13 residues long. The germline V gene has CDR1 SGHNT and CDR2 YYREEE (reference sequence). The CDR3 bases are TGTGCCAGCAGCCCGCAAGACTCCTACGAGCAGTACTTC. Protein product: CASSPQDSYEQYF.

This clone was detected once. This chain joins TRBV27 and TRBJ1-2, with unresolved D. The CDR3 loop spans 13 amino acids. Germline V gives CDR1 MNHEY, CDR2 SMNVEV (reference sequence). V lost 7 bases and J lost 2, with 11 bases in between. The CDR3 nucleotides read TGTGCCAGCAAAATGGGGAGAAACTATGGCTACACCTTC. It codes for CASKMGRNYGYTF.

The chain recombines TRBV6-5 with TRBJ2-2; D uncertain. Trimming took 6 bases from V and 2 from J, leaving 7 bases between them. The CDR3 length is 13 residues. CDR1 is MNHEY, CDR2 SVGAGI, per germline. In nucleotides, the CDR3 is TGTGCCAGCAGCATCCTAAACACCGGGGAGCTGTTTTTT. Its protein is CASSILNTGELFF.

The J gene is TRBJ1-1, the V gene TRBV11-3, with TRBD1 matching 8 bases. This CDR3 spans 14 amino acids. Germline loops: CDR1 SGHNT, CDR2 YENEEA. The trim removed 6 bases at V and 2 bases at J, leaving 5 bases unmatched. CDR3 in amino acids: CASSLDRANTEAFF. The CDR3 bases are TGTGCCAGCAGTCTGGACAGGGCTAACACTGAAGCTTTCTTT. Looking up the rest from reference TRBV11-3 and TRBJ1-1 gives the full variable domain: EAGVVQSPRYKIIEKKQPVAFWCNPISGHNTLYWYLQNLGQGPELLIRYENEEAVDDSQLPKDRFSAERLKGVDSTLKIQPAELGDSAVYLCASSLDRANTEAFFGQGTRLTVV.

This clone was seen a handful of times. The chain has TRBV19 and TRBJ1-2; D is ambiguous. Germline loops: CDR1 LNHDA, CDR2 SQIVND (reference sequence). V was trimmed by 3 bases and J by 0 bases, leaving 5 bases between them. The CDR3 is 13 residues long. The CDR3: CASSMAANYGYTF. CDR3 in DNA: TGTGCCAGTAGTATGGCAGCTAACTATGGCTACACCTTC.

This clone was recorded only once. The chain employs TRBV25-1 and TRBJ2-7, with TRBD2 matching over 11 bases. The CDR3 contains 16 residues. With 3 bases clipped from V and 2 bases from J, the junction kept 6 bases outside the gene matches. Germline values: CDR1 MGHDK, CDR2 SYGVNS. The CDR3 coding sequence is TGTGCCAGCAGTGATTTAGGGACTAGCGGTGCCTACGAGCAGTACTTC. Its translation: CASSDLGTSGAYEQYF.

The genes are TRBV12-5 and TRBJ1-4; D not certain. The CDR3 length is 14 residues. CDR1 is LGHNT and CDR2 is FRNRAP in the germline V gene. V dropped 4 bases and J dropped 8 bases, with 14 bases sitting between them. CDR3 bases: TGTGCTAGTGGTTCCGGGGAAAGAGGGGAAAAACTGTTTTTT. It encodes CASGSGERGEKLFF.

The V gene is TRBV7-8, the J gene TRBJ1-1, with D maybe TRBD1 (5 bases). Trimming stripped 3 bases from V and 7 bases from J, with 12 bases between. Germline CDR1 is SGHVS and CDR2 is FQNEAQ. The CDR3 has 13 residues. Here the CDR3 reads CASSFPGGVEAFF. Written as DNA, the CDR3 is TGTGCCAGCAGCTTCCCGGGGGGGGTTGAAGCTTTCTTT. Variable domain in full (rest from reference TRBV7-8 and TRBJ1-1): GAGVSQSPRYKVAKRGQDVALRCDPISGHVSLFWYQQALGQGPEFLTYFQNEAQLDKSGLPSDRFFAERPEGSVSTLKIQRTQQEDSAVYLCASSFPGGVEAFFGQGTRLTVV.

This chain joins TRBV7-9 and TRBJ1-2; no firm D call. The CDR3 covers 14 residues. CDR1 and CDR2 from the germline V gene are SEHNR and FQNEAQ (reference sequence). With 2 bases removed from V and 5 bases from J, the gap between germline ends came to 12 bases. Here the CDR3 DNA reads TGTGCCAGCAGCTTAACGCCCGGCGAGTATGGCTACACCTTC. It codes for CASSLTPGEYGYTF.

The chain carries TRBV28 and TRBJ2-7; D gene ambiguous. Germline lookup yields CDR1 MDHEN and CDR2 SYDVKM. This CDR3 is built from 12 residues. V was pared by 6 bases and J by 4 bases, with 10 bases between. CDR3 in amino acids: CASSRAQYEQYF. DNA for the CDR3: TGTGCCAGCAGCCGCGCGCAGTACGAGCAGTACTTC.

V usage is TRBV5-1 and J usage is TRBJ2-5; 9 bases agree with TRBD2. The CDR3 length is 15 residues. Per the germline V gene, CDR1 is SGHRS and CDR2 is YFSETQ. V was clipped by 0 bases and J by 5 bases; unmatched bases: 5. The CDR3 bases are TGCGCCAGCAGCTTGGTCGCTAGCGGGACCGAGACCCAGTACTTC. It translates to CASSLVASGTETQYF.

The chain employs TRBV6-5 and TRBJ1-4; a possible D gene is TRBD1 (5 bases). Germline V gives CDR1 MNHEY, CDR2 SVGAGI. V dropped 4 bases and J dropped 7 bases, with 16 bases sitting between them. The CDR3 contains 15 residues. The CDR3 sequence: CASSSLGGVLEKLFF. For the CDR3, the DNA is TGTGCCAGCAGTTCATTGGGAGGGGTACTTGAAAAACTGTTTTTT.

The chain couples TRBV6-5 to TRBJ1-1; D remains unclear. From germline, CDR1 is MNHEY and CDR2 SVGAGI. The CDR3 length is 13 residues. With 2 bases removed from V and 3 bases from J, the gap between germline ends came to 7 bases. This chain's CDR3 is CASSYMADTEAFF. CDR3 DNA: TGTGCCAGCAGTTACATGGCAGACACTGAAGCTTTCTTT.

This clone was detected only once. The J gene is TRBJ1-2, the V gene TRBV21-1; the table calls TRBD1, which could not be checked here. TRBV21-1 is listed as a pseudogene. The CDR3 runs 18 residues. In DNA, the CDR3 is TGTGCCAGCAGCAAAGAAGGGACAGGGTACCCTGCGAACTATGGCTACACCTTC. Translation gives CASSKEGTGYPANYGYTF.

This clone was detected only once. The chain recombines TRBV5-1 with TRBJ1-1, with D hard to call. Trimming removed 0 bases from V and 1 base from J, with 10 bases in between. CDR3 length equals 15 residues. The germline V gene has CDR1 SGHRS and CDR2 YFSETQ. The DNA of the CDR3 is TGCGCCAGCAGCTTGGCATTGCAGCCGAACACTGAAGCTTTCTTT. Protein sequence: CASSLALQPNTEAFF.

V gene TRBV2 combines with J gene TRBJ1-1; D is unclear. Germline V gene lookup returns CDR1 SNHLY and CDR2 FYNNEI. V dropped 11 bases and J dropped 0 bases, with 7 bases sitting between them. CDR3 length equals 11 residues. CDR3 DNA sequence: TGTGCCTCGCGGTTGAACACTGAAGCTTTCTTT. Protein product: CASRLNTEAFF. Using reference TRBV2 and TRBJ1-1 for the parts outside the CDR3, the full variable domain is EPEVTQTPSHQVTQMGQEVILRCVPISNHLYFYWYRQILGQKVEFLVSFYNNEISEKSEIFDDQFSVERPDGSNFTLKIRSTKLEDSAMYFCASRLNTEAFFGQGTRLTVV.

The chain combines TRBV5-1 with TRBJ1-1; D is possibly TRBD1 (5 bases). Per germline, CDR1 SGHRS and CDR2 YFSETQ. This CDR3 is built from 13 residues. Trimming stripped 6 bases from V and 2 bases from J, with 11 bases between. CDR3 residues: CASNTGGNTEAFF. In DNA, the CDR3 is TGCGCCAGCAACACAGGCGGAAACACTGAAGCTTTCTTT. Combining the CDR3 with reference TRBV5-1 and TRBJ1-1 gives the whole variable domain KAGVTQTPRYLIKTRGQQVTLSCSPISGHRSVSWYQQTPGQGLQFLFEYFSETQRNKGNFPGRFSGRQFSNSRSEMNVSTLELGDSALYLCASNTGGNTEAFFGQGTRLTVV.

The chain carries TRBV5-1 and TRBJ2-1; 10 nucleotides line up with TRBD2. This CDR3 spans 16 amino acids. The trim removed 0 bases at V and 5 bases at J, leaving 5 bases unmatched. Per germline, CDR1 SGHRS and CDR2 YFSETQ. CDR3 residues: CASSLEGTSANNEQFF. CDR3 nucleotides: TGCGCCAGCAGCTTGGAGGGGACTAGCGCTAACAATGAGCAGTTCTTC. Complete variable domain (other parts from reference TRBV5-1 and TRBJ2-1): KAGVTQTPRYLIKTRGQQVTLSCSPISGHRSVSWYQQTPGQGLQFLFEYFSETQRNKGNFPGRFSGRQFSNSRSEMNVSTLELGDSALYLCASSLEGTSANNEQFFGPGTRLTVL.

V gene TRBV4-2 combines with J gene TRBJ2-7, with 8 bases fitting TRBD1. Germline values: CDR1 LGHNA, CDR2 YNFKEQ. Trimming cost V 4 bases and J 3 bases; bases outside gene matches: 5. This CDR3 has 14 amino acids. The CDR3 region is CASSPGQAGYEQYF. For the CDR3, the DNA is TGTGCCAGCAGCCCGGGACAGGCTGGCTACGAGCAGTACTTC.